Presented here are 21 T cell receptor beta chains from one specimen sequenced in a study of T-cell reconstitution after alpha-beta-depleted transplantation in children. For TCRbeta, the library was prepared with unique molecular identifiers. TCRdb reanalysed the PCR reads using MiXCR and keeps one entry per CDR3 protein. The repertoire has about 980,000 distinct CDR3 sequences, about 30% of them found once; the top ten carry roughly 30%. The sequences come from PBMCs, mostly from graft donor cells, collected 360 days after TCRalphabeta/CD19-depleted stem cell transplant. The receptors stem from a boy under two years old who had a stem cell transplant for SCID, so the T cells may come from the graft donor.

V is TRBV4-1 and J is TRBJ2-7; no reliable D call. V was pared by 0 bases and J by 4 bases, with 13 bases between. Germline V gives CDR1 MGHRA, CDR2 YSYEKL. The CDR3 is 15 residues long. CDR3 sequence (DNA): TGCGCCAGCAGCCAAGAGGACCTTGAGAGGTACGAGCAGTACTTC. This gives the protein CASSQEDLERYEQYF.

This clonotype was seen only a few times. The rearrangement links TRBV6-1 to TRBJ2-7, with D maybe TRBD2 (7 bases). V was cut by 8 bases and J by 1 base, with 9 bases left in between. Germline assignment: CDR1 MNHNS and CDR2 SASEGT. The CDR3 is 12 residues long. CDR3 sequence reads: CASAGASYEQYF. The CDR3 nucleotides are TGTGCCAGCGCGGGGGCGTCCTACGAGCAGTACTTC.

The chain couples TRBV20-1 to TRBJ1-2, with 8 nucleotides matching TRBD1. CDR1 is DFQATT, CDR2 SNEGSKA, per germline (reference sequence). This CDR3 comprises 12 residues. V lost 5 bases, J lost 10 bases, and 9 bases stayed unmatched. CDR3 bases: TGCAGTGCTCCGGACAGGGCCCTCGACTACACCTTC. It translates to CSAPDRALDYTF.

The rearrangement links TRBV20-1 to TRBJ1-1; D perhaps matches TRBD1 (5 bases). The germline V gene has CDR1 DFQATT and CDR2 SNEGSKA (reference sequence). This CDR3 comprises 14 residues. V lost 1 base to trimming and J lost 5 bases, with 14 bases between them. CDR3 sequence: CSARVGRVWTEAFF. CDR3 nucleotide sequence: TGCAGTGCTAGAGTGGGCAGGGTGTGGACTGAAGCTTTCTTT.

The chain employs TRBV20-1 and TRBJ2-1, with D perhaps matching TRBD1 (6 bases). Germline V gene lookup returns CDR1 DFQATT and CDR2 SNEGSKA (reference sequence). V lost 0 bases and J 6 bases, leaving 12 bases between the germline ends. The CDR3 is made up of 14 amino acids. The DNA of the CDR3 is TGCAGTGCTAGAGAAGCAGGGGTGGGCAATGAGCAGTTCTTC. Its protein is CSAREAGVGNEQFF.

This chain connects TRBV29-1 to TRBJ1-1, with D possibly TRBD1 on 6 matching bases. V was clipped by 6 bases and J by 0 bases, with 11 bases between them. Germline V gene sequence: CDR1 SQVTM, CDR2 ANQGSEA. The CDR3 is 13 residues long. Written as DNA, the CDR3 is TGCAGCGTGGACGACAGGCTGAACACTGAAGCTTTCTTT. It codes for CSVDDRLNTEAFF.

The chain is built from TRBV28 and TRBJ2-7, with 7 bases that match TRBD1. This CDR3 has 17 residues. With V trimmed by 3 bases and J by 0 bases, 11 bases remained unmatched. Germline-derived CDR1 and CDR2 are MDHEN and SYDVKM. The DNA of the CDR3 is TGTGCCAGCAGTTTCCCCCGGGACAGTCTGCCCTCCTACGAGCAGTACTTC. This sequence encodes CASSFPRDSLPSYEQYF.

The chain has TRBV20-1 and TRBJ2-1; 9 positions agree with TRBD1. The CDR3 has 15 residues. Germline V gene sequence: CDR1 DFQATT, CDR2 SNEGSKA (reference sequence). V shed 1 base, J shed 3 bases, and the junction held 4 bases outside the gene matches. The CDR3 nucleotides read TGCAGTGCTAGAGCCAGACAGGGGGTCTACAATGAGCAGTTCTTC. Its translation is CSARARQGVYNEQFF.

The V call is TRBV5-1, the J call TRBJ2-1; TRBD1 agrees at 9 bases. Germline CDR1 is SGHRS and CDR2 is YFSETQ. CDR3 length equals 14 residues. With 4 bases clipped from V and 10 bases from J, the junction kept 9 bases outside the gene matches. The CDR3 loop is CASSPRDRDLEQFF. CDR3 DNA: TGCGCCAGCAGCCCTCGGGACAGGGACTTAGAGCAGTTCTTC. The full variable domain, its missing parts supplied by reference TRBV5-1 and TRBJ2-1, is KAGVTQTPRYLIKTRGQQVTLSCSPISGHRSVSWYQQTPGQGLQFLFEYFSETQRNKGNFPGRFSGRQFSNSRSEMNVSTLELGDSALYLCASSPRDRDLEQFFGPGTRLTVL.

Comments on this clonotype: The CDR3 does not close with the conserved phenylalanine or tryptophan, likely indicating a read error. The chain combines TRBV29-1 with TRBJ2-1; 10 bases align to TRBD2. The V segment lost 7 bases and the J segment 6 bases; nucleotides outside the gene matches: 6. The length of the CDR3 is 13 residues. Germline loops: CDR1 SQVTM, CDR2 ANQGSEA. The DNA for the CDR3 is TGCAGCGCCTTAGCGGGGGGTATCAATGAGCAGTTCTTA. Translating it yields CSALAGGINEQFL.

The chain has TRBV10-2 and TRBJ2-7; a weak D match, TRBD1 (5 bases). Trimming removed 3 bases from V and 1 base from J, with 10 bases in between. Germline-derived CDR1 and CDR2 are WSHSY and SAAADI. There are 14 residues in the CDR3. CDR3 in DNA: TGCGCCAGCAGTGAAGGCAGGGAATCCTACGAGCAGTACTTC. It encodes CASSEGRESYEQYF.

This sequence joins TRBV15 and TRBJ2-4; 11 nucleotides align to TRBD1. Germline V gives CDR1 LNHNV, CDR2 YYDKDF (reference sequence). Trimming at V came to 3 bases and at J to 0 bases, leaving 13 bases not matched to a gene. The CDR3 length is 20 residues. The CDR3 protein is CATSRQEGTGGLLAKNIQYF. The CDR3 DNA follows: TGTGCCACCAGCAGGCAGGAAGGGACAGGGGGACTACTAGCCAAAAACATTCAGTACTTC.

V usage is TRBV4-1 and J usage is TRBJ2-2, with 9 nucleotides matching TRBD1. The germline V gene has CDR1 MGHRA and CDR2 YSYEKL. The CDR3 contains 17 residues. V was clipped by 6 bases and J by 3 bases; unmatched bases: 11. The CDR3, as DNA: TGCGCCAGCAGTGCCCCCGGGACAGGGTCGGACACCGGGGAGCTGTTTTTT. Its translation is CASSAPGTGSDTGELFF.

The chain joins TRBV20-1 to TRBJ1-1; unclear D gene. The CDR3 has 13 residues. V lost 1 base and J 8 bases, leaving 14 bases between the germline ends. Germline-derived CDR1 and CDR2 are DFQATT and SNEGSKA (reference sequence). The CDR3: CSARAETGFEAFF. In DNA, the CDR3 is TGCAGTGCTAGAGCGGAAACCGGGTTCGAAGCTTTCTTT.

The rearrangement links TRBV2 to TRBJ1-1; no clear D gene. Germline assignment: CDR1 SNHLY and CDR2 FYNNEI. V was pared by 3 bases and J by 0 bases, with 5 bases between. The CDR3 contains 13 residues. This chain's CDR3 is CASSEGMNTEAFF. Here the CDR3 DNA reads TGTGCCAGCAGTGAGGGGATGAACACTGAAGCTTTCTTT.

The chain links TRBV20-1 to TRBJ2-2; TRBD2 matches at 8 bases. V was pared by 2 bases and J by 6 bases, with 2 bases of the junction left unmatched. CDR1 is DFQATT and CDR2 is SNEGSKA in the germline V gene (reference sequence). The CDR3 is 13 residues long. The CDR3 region has the DNA TGCAGTGCTAGACGGGGGGGACCCGGGGAGCTGTTTTTT. Translated, it gives CSARRGGPGELFF.

V and J are TRBV20-1 and TRBJ2-7; a weak D match, TRBD2 (6 bases). This CDR3 has 13 amino acids. Trimming removed 1 base at V and 9 bases at J, with 16 bases between. The V gene's germline CDR1 is DFQATT and CDR2 SNEGSKA (reference sequence). CDR3 residues: CSARVGGASGQYF. The CDR3 coding sequence is TGCAGTGCTAGAGTTGGCGGGGCCTCCGGGCAGTACTTC.

This clonotype was detected many times. A junction end diverges from the germline sequence, so it may reflect a read error. The DNA of the CDR3 is TGCGCCAGCAGCTTGCCAGGTCAAGAGACCCAGTACTTC. It encodes CASSLPGQETQYF. This chain connects TRBV12-3 or TRBV12-4 to TRBJ2-5, with D uncertain. This CDR3 is 13 amino acids long.

The chain joins TRBV12-3 or TRBV12-4 to TRBJ2-3, with 7 bases lining up with TRBD2. Trimming took 8 bases from V and 2 from J; bases not matched to a gene: 10. The CDR3 length is 15 residues. The CDR3 DNA follows: TGTGCCAGCTCGAGTAAGGGACTACCCACAGATACGCAGTATTTT. Translating it yields CASSSKGLPTDTQYF.

This clonotype was detected ten times or more. The chain uses TRBV5-5 and TRBJ2-2; 10 nucleotides agree with TRBD1. This CDR3 comprises 16 residues. CDR1 and CDR2 (germline): SGHKS, YYEKEE (reference sequence). J gave up 4 bases and V 4 bases, and 7 bases lay outside the gene matches. The CDR3 nucleotides are TGTGCCAGCAGCAAGGGACAGGGGAAAGGCACCGGGGAGCTGTTTTTT. It translates to CASSKGQGKGTGELFF.

The chain uses TRBV20-1 and TRBJ1-2; a weak D match, TRBD1 (6 bases). The germline CDR1 and CDR2 sequences are DFQATT and SNEGSKA (reference sequence). V was trimmed by 1 base and J by 5 bases, leaving 17 bases between them. This CDR3 has 15 residues. The DNA for the CDR3 is TGCAGTGCTAGAGGGCAGGGGACCAGAAGATATGGCTACACCTTC. Translation: CSARGQGTRRYGYTF.